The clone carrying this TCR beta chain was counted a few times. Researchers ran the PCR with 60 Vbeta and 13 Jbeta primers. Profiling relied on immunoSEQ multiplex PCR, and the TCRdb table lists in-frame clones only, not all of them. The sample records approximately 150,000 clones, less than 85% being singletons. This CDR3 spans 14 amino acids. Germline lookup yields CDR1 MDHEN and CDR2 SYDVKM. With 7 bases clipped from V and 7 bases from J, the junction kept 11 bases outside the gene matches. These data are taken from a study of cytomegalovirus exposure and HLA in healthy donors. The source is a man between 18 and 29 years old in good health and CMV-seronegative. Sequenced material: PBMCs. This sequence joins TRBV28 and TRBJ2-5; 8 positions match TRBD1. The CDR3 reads CASTRTGSFGTQYF. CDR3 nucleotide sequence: TGTGCCAGCACTCGGACAGGGTCGTTTGGGACCCAGTACTTC.